Presented here are 11 T cell receptor beta chains from one specimen sequenced in a study of shared T cell receptors in the human thymus (dated by TCRdb to the early 2020s). Library preparation employed the immunoSEQ multiplex PCR assay. In TCRdb, the immuneACCESS table is reduced to in-frame sequences with V and J assigned. These tables do not hold every clone; where another copy was compared, an unresolved V gene accounts for under half, and the others remain unexplained. In all, the sample holds under 850,000 clones, and more than 75% of those were seen once. 0.0085% to 0.012% of the sample goes to the ten largest clones. These records were also assigned to another study, of human thymus T cells.

Sequencing was carried out using thymocytes. The source of these receptors is a boy younger than two with a congenital heart defect. Donor details come from another sample of the same person, matched by shared clones.

The chain couples TRBV6-5 to TRBJ1-1; perhaps TRBD1 as D (5 bases). Germline CDR1 reads MNHEY; CDR2 reads SVGAGI. CDR3 length: 14 amino acids. The V gene lost 6 bases and the J gene lost 1 base, with 12 bases spanning the gap. The DNA of the CDR3 is TGTGCCAGCAGAACCCAGGGAGGGAACACTGAAGCTTTCTTT. Translating gives CASRTQGGNTEAFF.

V is TRBV14 and J is TRBJ2-3, with TRBD2 matching over 8 bases. Losses at the gene ends were 0 bases for V and 5 bases for J; bases not matched to a gene: 13. This CDR3 has 18 amino acids. The V gene's germline CDR1 is SGHDN and CDR2 FVKESK. This CDR3 reads CASSQESSGGATGDTQYF. The DNA for the CDR3 is TGTGCCAGCAGCCAAGAGTCCTCCGGGGGGGCAACGGGAGATACGCAGTATTTT. Together with reference TRBV14 and TRBJ2-3, the CDR3 gives the full variable domain: EAGVTQFPSHSVIEKGQTVTLRCDPISGHDNLYWYRRVMGKEIKFLLHFVKESKQDESGMPNNRFLAERTGGTYSTLKVQPAELEDSGVYFCASSQESSGGATGDTQYFGPGTRLTVL.

The chain is built from TRBV19 and TRBJ1-5; D possibly corresponds to TRBD1 (5 bases). Germline-derived CDR1 and CDR2 are LNHDA and SQIVND (reference sequence). The CDR3 runs 17 residues. V gave up 3 bases and J gave up 2 bases, with 17 bases separating them. CDR3 sequence: CASSIRGGQGGNQPQHF. CDR3 sequence (DNA): TGTGCCAGTAGTATTAGGGGAGGGCAGGGAGGCAATCAGCCCCAGCATTTT.

J is TRBJ2-4 and V is TRBV27; 14 nucleotides agree with TRBD2. CDR3 length equals 19 residues. From germline, CDR1 is MNHEY and CDR2 SMNVEV (reference sequence). V was clipped by 4 bases and J by 3 bases; unmatched bases: 11. This chain's CDR3 is CASSSPTSGRAKGKNIQYF. The CDR3 coding sequence is TGTGCCAGCAGTTCGCCGACTAGCGGGAGGGCCAAGGGCAAAAACATTCAGTACTTC.

The V call is TRBV20-1, the J call TRBJ2-7; unclear D gene. Trimming took 1 base from V and 3 from J, leaving 4 bases between them. This CDR3 comprises 11 residues. CDR1 is DFQATT, CDR2 SNEGSKA, per germline (reference sequence). The CDR3 here is CSARAIYEQYF. The CDR3 nucleotides read TGCAGTGCTAGAGCCATCTACGAGCAGTACTTC.

The rearrangement joins TRBV20-1 to TRBJ1-2; D unclear. Germline CDR1 DFQATT, CDR2 SNEGSKA (reference sequence). This CDR3 contains 11 residues. Trimming took 1 base from V and 4 from J, leaving 4 bases between them. CDR3 in amino acids: CSARAFYGYTF. The CDR3 DNA sequence: TGCAGTGCTAGAGCGTTCTATGGCTACACCTTC.

The chain links TRBV19 to TRBJ1-4; 8 positions agree with TRBD1. The germline gives CDR1 LNHDA, CDR2 SQIVND (reference sequence). V was clipped by 1 base and J by 3 bases; unmatched bases: 16. The CDR3 covers 20 residues. As DNA, the CDR3 is TGTGCCAGTAGTATAGTTCGGAACAGGGGGATTGGGGAATCTAATGAAAAACTGTTTTTT. Translating it yields CASSIVRNRGIGESNEKLFF.

This clone is a singleton in its sample. V gene TRBV7-9 combines with J gene TRBJ2-2; 9 positions agree with TRBD1. After removal of 6 bases from V and 5 bases from J, the junction contained 4 bases not matched to a gene. This CDR3 has 14 residues. Germline loops: CDR1 SEHNR, CDR2 FQNEAQ (reference sequence). CDR3 coding DNA: TGTGCCAGCAGGGGACAGGGAGGGACCGGGGAGCTGTTTTTT. It codes for CASRGQGGTGELFF.

This rearrangement joins TRBV7-2 to TRBJ2-3; D ambiguous. The CDR3 spans 14 residues. CDR1 and CDR2 (germline): SGHTA, FQGNSA. Trimming removed 5 bases from V and 0 bases from J, with 9 bases in between. The CDR3 protein is CASSLSESTDTQYF. The CDR3 DNA follows: TGTGCCAGCAGCCTCTCGGAGAGCACAGATACGCAGTATTTT.

The chain uses TRBV4-3 and TRBJ2-7; maybe TRBD1 (6 bases). Germline loops: CDR1 LGHNA, CDR2 YSLEER. The CDR3 totals 15 residues. Trimming pared 1 base from V and 6 bases from J, leaving 16 bases between. The CDR3 protein is CASSQVGTTGREQYF. The CDR3 region has the DNA TGCGCCAGCAGCCAAGTAGGGACCACAGGGCGCGAGCAGTACTTC.

This chain joins TRBV7-3 and TRBJ2-7; TRBD2 agrees at 8 bases. The CDR3 spans 15 residues. The J segment lost 5 bases and the V segment lost 3 bases, leaving 9 bases of the junction unmatched. Per the germline V gene, CDR1 is SGHTA and CDR2 is FQGTGA. This chain's CDR3 is CASSFGGAGEHEQYF. The DNA for the CDR3 is TGTGCCAGCAGCTTCGGGGGGGCGGGAGAACACGAGCAGTACTTC.